These 30 T cell receptor beta chains were sequenced from one sample in a study of T cell responses to AZD1222 COVID-19 vaccine (TCRdb year 2021). The time point label here, explained by the study, means: baseline before first vaccination. Libraries were constructed by the immunoSEQ multiplex PCR assay. TCRdb carries this immuneACCESS record with in-frame sequences only. Its versions omit some clonotypes, under half of them owing to an unresolved V gene in the studies checked, with the rest unexplained. This sample gives approximately 100,000 clones in total; 87% of them show up just once. The ten largest clones take up 3% to 4% of the sample. Sequenced material: peripheral blood, taken on day 0 of AZD1222 vaccination. The receptors shown here come from an adult in good health.

The chain links TRBV7-9 to TRBJ1-2; tentatively, D is TRBD1 (6 bases). Trimming pared 3 bases from V and 2 bases from J, leaving 16 bases between. Germline V gives CDR1 SEHNR, CDR2 FQNEAQ (reference sequence). CDR3 length: 16 residues. This CDR3 is CASSFGSGHLNYGYTF. CDR3 sequence (DNA): TGTGCCAGCAGCTTTGGCTCGGGACACCTCAACTATGGCTACACCTTC.

This clone has just a few counts. J is TRBJ1-6 and V is TRBV5-4; unclear D gene. V gave up 1 base and J gave up 9 bases, with 8 bases separating them. Germline V gives CDR1 SGHNT, CDR2 YYREEE (reference sequence). The CDR3 loop spans 13 amino acids. The CDR3 loop reads CASSLSLASPLHF. DNA for the CDR3: TGTGCCAGCAGCTTGTCATTGGCTTCACCCCTCCACTTT.

The chain couples TRBV7-2 to TRBJ1-4, with unresolved D. The CDR3 is made up of 14 amino acids. V lost 5 bases and J lost 4, with 11 bases in between. CDR1 is SGHTA and CDR2 is FQGNSA in the germline V gene. The CDR3 DNA follows: TGTGCCAGCAGCCCAAACCCGGGTAATGAAAAACTGTTTTTT. Encoded protein: CASSPNPGNEKLFF.

This chain joins TRBV7-2 and TRBJ1-4, with D uncertain. The ends were cut back, 1 base at V and 10 bases at J, with 13 bases in the middle. CDR1 SGHTA and CDR2 FQGNSA come from the germline V gene. The CDR3 contains 14 residues. The CDR3 DNA sequence: TGTGCCAGCAGCTTAGATCCAATGCTGGGAAAACTGTTTTTT. Translated: CASSLDPMLGKLFF.

The chain carries TRBV2 and TRBJ2-2; unclear D gene. Germline values: CDR1 SNHLY, CDR2 FYNNEI. This CDR3 has 13 amino acids. V shed 6 bases and J shed 4 bases, with 9 bases lying between them. The chain's CDR3 is CASRSYRTGELFF. As DNA, the CDR3 is TGTGCCAGCAGGTCGTACCGCACCGGGGAGCTGTTTTTT.

The V call is TRBV19, the J call TRBJ1-4, with 7 nucleotides matching TRBD1. The CDR3 sequence is 15 residues long. CDR1 LNHDA and CDR2 SQIVND come from the germline V gene (reference sequence). V lost 4 bases and J lost 3; bases outside the gene matches: 5. CDR3 in amino acids: CASSTDRAPNEKLFF. In nucleotides, the CDR3 is TGTGCCAGTAGTACCGACAGGGCGCCTAATGAAAAACTGTTTTTT. The full variable domain, completed using reference TRBV19 and TRBJ1-4, is DGGITQSPKYLFRKEGQNVTLSCEQNLNHDAMYWYRQDPGQGLRLIYYSQIVNDFQKGDIAEGYSVSREKKESFPLTVTSAQKNPTAFYLCASSTDRAPNEKLFFGSGTQLSVL.

The V and J genes are TRBV6-1 and TRBJ1-6; TRBD1 might be the D (5 bases). The CDR3 covers 16 residues. V was pared by 4 bases and J by 7 bases, with 17 bases between. Germline CDR1 reads MNHNS; CDR2 reads SASEGT. The CDR3 nucleotides are TGTGCCAGCAGTGCCATTCCCCAGGGAGGCAATTCACCCCTCCACTTT. Translation gives CASSAIPQGGNSPLHF.

Only a few counts were recorded for this clone. The genes are TRBV4-3 and TRBJ2-1; 7 bases are a match to TRBD1. The CDR3 runs 16 residues. CDR1 is LGHNA, CDR2 YSLEER, per germline. Losses at the gene ends were 1 base for V and 6 bases for J; bases not matched to a gene: 9. In DNA, the CDR3 is TGCGCCAGCAGCCAAGGGGCGGACAGGTTCGGCAATGAGCAGTTCTTC. It specifies CASSQGADRFGNEQFF.

This clone was detected once. This chain uses TRBV7-2 with TRBJ2-7, with 8 bases fitting TRBD1. The CDR3 covers 15 residues. The germline gives CDR1 SGHTA, CDR2 FQGNSA. Losses at the gene ends were 4 bases for V and 4 bases for J; bases not matched to a gene: 9. The DNA for the CDR3 is TGTGCCAGCAGCTACACCTCCGGACAGGGTTACGAGCAGTACTTC. Translated, it gives CASSYTSGQGYEQYF.

The chain has TRBV12-3 or TRBV12-4 and TRBJ2-1; D ambiguous. The V end was cut by 8 bases, the J end by 6 bases, with 14 bases between. This CDR3 region has 13 residues. The CDR3 sequence is CASGPAVSNEQFF. CDR3 nucleotide sequence: TGTGCCAGCGGGCCAGCCGTGAGCAATGAGCAGTTCTTC.

This chain uses TRBV11-2 with TRBJ2-1, with 11 bases that match TRBD2. The V gene end was trimmed by 4 bases and the J gene end by 10 bases; junction bases not matched to a gene: 6. CDR3 length equals 14 residues. Germline CDR1 and CDR2: SGHAT and FQNNGV. The CDR3 sequence: CASSSRTSGSEQFF. CDR3 coding DNA: TGTGCCAGCAGCTCCCGGACTAGCGGGTCCGAGCAGTTCTTC. Full variable domain (remainder filled in from reference TRBV11-2 and TRBJ2-1): EAGVAQSPRYKIIEKRQSVAFWCNPISGHATLYWYQQILGQGPKLLIQFQNNGVVDDSQLPKDRFSAERLKGVDSTLKIQPAKLEDSAVYLCASSSRTSGSEQFFGPGTRLTVL.

The chain combines TRBV19 with TRBJ2-3; 8 bases align to TRBD2. The germline V gene encodes CDR1 LNHDA and CDR2 SQIVND (reference sequence). CDR3 length: 16 residues. The J segment lost 1 base and the V segment lost 8 bases, leaving 11 bases of the junction unmatched. The CDR3 sequence is CASSPLLRGGTDTQYF. The CDR3, as DNA: TGTGCCAGTTCCCCCCTGTTGCGGGGGGGCACAGATACGCAGTATTTT. Looking up the rest from reference TRBV19 and TRBJ2-3 gives the full variable domain: DGGITQSPKYLFRKEGQNVTLSCEQNLNHDAMYWYRQDPGQGLRLIYYSQIVNDFQKGDIAEGYSVSREKKESFPLTVTSAQKNPTAFYLCASSPLLRGGTDTQYFGPGTRLTVL.

The rearrangement links TRBV5-6 to TRBJ1-3, with D tentatively TRBD1 (6 bases). The CDR3 length is 15 residues. V shed 0 bases and J shed 5 bases, with 12 bases lying between them. CDR1 is SGHDT and CDR2 is YYEEEE in the germline V gene. CDR3 DNA sequence: TGTGCCAGCAGCTTGGCTGGGGGGCCCCGAAACACCATATATTTT. It encodes CASSLAGGPRNTIYF. Combining the CDR3 with reference TRBV5-6 and TRBJ1-3 gives the whole variable domain DAGVTQSPTHLIKTRGQQVTLRCSPKSGHDTVSWYQQALGQGPQFIFQYYEEEERQRGNFPDRFSGHQFPNYSSELNVNALLLGDSALYLCASSLAGGPRNTIYFGEGSWLTVV.

The rearrangement joins TRBV6-2 or TRBV6-3 to TRBJ1-6; 8 bases are a match to TRBD1. The CDR3 has 14 amino acids. J lost 9 bases, V lost 4 bases, and 5 bases had no gene match. Per the germline V gene, CDR1 is MNHEY and CDR2 is SVGEGT. CDR3 nucleotides: TGTGCCAGCAGTTCAGGACAGGGTGGTTCACCCCTCCACTTT. Its translation: CASSSGQGGSPLHF.

In its sample, this clone was seen once. The chain links TRBV7-2 to TRBJ2-3; no clear D gene. The length of the CDR3 is 10 residues. Trimming pared 1 base from V and 8 bases from J, leaving 1 base between. Germline V CDR1 and CDR2: SGHTA, FQGNSA. The CDR3 protein is CASSLGTQYF. CDR3 coding DNA: TGTGCCAGCAGCTTAGGTACGCAGTATTTT.

The chain combines TRBV7-2 with TRBJ1-3, with no clear D. V lost 0 bases and J lost 0, with 6 bases in between. Per the germline V gene, CDR1 is SGHTA and CDR2 is FQGNSA. CDR3 length equals 15 residues. The CDR3 spells CASSLAGISGNTIYF. CDR3 DNA: TGTGCCAGCAGCTTAGCAGGGATCTCTGGAAACACCATATATTTT.

The gene calls are TRBV7-3 and TRBJ2-3; unclear D gene. Trimming stripped 4 bases from V and 0 bases from J, with 2 bases between. This CDR3 has 12 residues. Germline V gene sequence: CDR1 SGHTA, CDR2 FQGTGA. The CDR3 sequence: CASSSSTDTQYF. The CDR3 bases are TGTGCCAGCAGCTCTAGCACAGATACGCAGTATTTT.

This clone was found once. V is TRBV4-3 and J is TRBJ2-1; 9 nucleotides align to TRBD1. CDR3 size: 19 residues. Germline trimming cut 1 base from V and 9 bases from J; bases unmatched to any gene: 19. CDR1 and CDR2 from the germline V gene are LGHNA and YSLEER. CDR3 DNA: TGCGCCAGCAGCCAAGGATGGAGACCCACAGGGGGCCCAGGTGTTGAGCAGTTCTTC. Translation gives CASSQGWRPTGGPGVEQFF.

The chain uses TRBV19 and TRBJ1-2; a weak D match, TRBD1 (5 bases). Germline CDR1 and CDR2: LNHDA and SQIVND (reference sequence). The germline V and J ends were trimmed by 3 bases and 8 bases, with 13 bases remaining between them. This CDR3 region has 13 residues. This CDR3 is CASSMGGTGGYTF. The CDR3 DNA sequence: TGTGCCAGTAGTATGGGCGGGACGGGAGGCTACACCTTC.

V gene TRBV6-5 combines with J gene TRBJ1-4, with D possibly TRBD1 on 6 matching bases. The V gene's germline CDR1 is MNHEY and CDR2 SVGAGI. V lost 6 bases and J 5 bases, leaving 16 bases between the germline ends. This CDR3 has 15 residues. The CDR3 sequence is CASSRGQLANEKLFF. CDR3 DNA sequence: TGTGCCAGCAGCCGCGGACAGCTTGCAAATGAAAAACTGTTTTTT.

The table lists this clone with a count of one. V is TRBV2 and J is TRBJ1-2; the D is unclear. V lost 3 bases, J lost 6 bases, and 11 bases lay in between. Germline-derived CDR1 and CDR2 are SNHLY and FYNNEI. This CDR3 comprises 13 residues. The CDR3: CASSDSGFDGYTF. CDR3 DNA: TGTGCCAGCAGTGACTCGGGATTTGATGGCTACACCTTC.

The chain combines TRBV19 with TRBJ1-3; D unclear. V was trimmed by 3 bases and J by 1 base, leaving 25 bases between them. The germline gives CDR1 LNHDA, CDR2 SQIVND (reference sequence). This CDR3 is 20 amino acids long. This CDR3 reads CASSITPSWIGISSGNTIYF. Written as DNA, the CDR3 is TGTGCCAGTAGTATCACCCCCAGCTGGATCGGGATCAGTTCTGGAAACACCATATATTTT.

The V call is TRBV7-9, the J call TRBJ2-5; 7 bases map to TRBD2. V shed 5 bases and J 2 bases; nucleotides not matched to a gene: 5. This CDR3 comprises 14 residues. In germline, CDR1 is SEHNR, CDR2 FQNEAQ (reference sequence). The CDR3 region is CASSLGTMQETQYF. The CDR3 DNA is TGTGCCAGCAGCCTAGGGACTATGCAAGAGACCCAGTACTTC.

This chain connects TRBV4-3 to TRBJ1-2; TRBD1 might be the D (5 bases). Germline-derived CDR1 and CDR2 are LGHNA and YSLEER. CDR3 size: 16 residues. Trimming cost V 0 bases and J 7 bases, with 18 bases left between them. This CDR3 is CASSQDQKGLFAGYTF. CDR3 sequence (DNA): TGCGCCAGCAGCCAAGATCAAAAGGGACTCTTCGCTGGCTACACCTTC.

This clone appeared a single time. One junction end disagrees with the germline gene, perhaps due to a read error. The chain employs TRBV7-7 and TRBJ2-1; 14 positions match TRBD2. From germline, CDR1 is SSHAT and CDR2 FNYEAQ (reference sequence). The CDR3 sequence is 15 residues long. DNA for the CDR3: TGTGCTAGCAGCTTGGGACTAGCGGGGGACAATGAGCAGTTCTTC. This sequence encodes CASSLGLAGDNEQFF. The variable domain in full, completed from reference TRBV7-7 and TRBJ2-1, reads GAGVSQSPRYKVTKRGQDVTLRCDPISSHATLYWYQQALGQGPEFLTYFNYEAQPDKSGLPSDRFSAERPEGSISTLTIQRTEQRDSAMYRCASSLGLAGDNEQFFGPGTRLTVL.

The V gene is TRBV6-6, the J gene TRBJ1-3; D not resolved. The CDR3 sequence is 15 residues long. The germline V and J ends were trimmed by 2 bases and 1 base, with 9 bases remaining between them. Germline assignment: CDR1 MNHNY and CDR2 SVGAGI (reference sequence). CDR3 sequence: CASSYDRASGNTIYF. Here the CDR3 DNA reads TGTGCCAGCAGTTACGACCGAGCTTCTGGAAACACCATATATTTT.

The J gene is TRBJ2-5, the V gene TRBV11-3; D is ambiguous. V lost 1 base to trimming and J lost 7 bases, with 7 bases between them. Germline loops: CDR1 SGHNT, CDR2 YENEEA. The CDR3 length is 12 residues. CDR3 sequence reads: CASSLGSGTQYF. The CDR3 coding sequence is TGTGCCAGCAGCTTAGGGTCGGGGACCCAGTACTTC.

The rearrangement joins TRBV14 to TRBJ2-4, with 7 bases lining up with TRBD2. The germline CDR1 and CDR2 sequences are SGHDN and FVKESK. CDR3 size: 13 residues. V lost 3 bases, J lost 9 bases, and 5 bases stayed unmatched. The chain's CDR3 is CASSHRLAVIQYF. The CDR3 DNA reads as TGTGCCAGCAGCCATAGACTAGCCGTCATTCAGTACTTC.

J is TRBJ1-1 and V is TRBV27; 7 bases map to TRBD1. The CDR3 extends over 17 amino acids. Trimming took 8 bases from V and 3 from J; bases not matched to a gene: 18. The germline V gene has CDR1 MNHEY and CDR2 SMNVEV (reference sequence). CDR3 residues: CASADRKTLRGDTEAFF. In DNA form, the CDR3 reads TGTGCCAGCGCGGACAGGAAAACTCTTCGGGGGGACACTGAAGCTTTCTTT.

This chain connects TRBV5-6 to TRBJ2-1, with 7 nucleotides matching TRBD2. After removal of 1 base from V and 4 bases from J, the junction contained 5 bases not matched to a gene. The germline V gene encodes CDR1 SGHDT and CDR2 YYEEEE. This CDR3 comprises 15 residues. The CDR3: CASSLKLADYNEQFF. CDR3 bases: TGTGCCAGCAGCTTGAAGCTAGCGGATTACAATGAGCAGTTCTTC.